The 5 T cell receptor beta chains below were found in one sample sequenced in a study of blood T cells in healthy people across ages. With a J-beta primer mix and a sample-barcoded 5' primer, a second PCR ran about 6 to 11 cycles. TCRdb analysed the 5' RACE reads with MiXCR anew, one entry per CDR3 protein. The profile shows hundreds of thousands of distinct CDR3 sequences, approximately 29% of them singletons. Sequenced sample: blood. The receptor set was obtained from a woman of 80 years or more in good health.

The sample holds many counts of this clonotype. V usage is TRBV12-3 or TRBV12-4 and J usage is TRBJ2-7, with TRBD2 matching over 7 bases. CDR3 length: 15 amino acids. The trim removed 3 bases at V and 4 bases at J, leaving 9 bases unmatched. CDR3 protein: CASSLKTGEGYEQYF. The CDR3 nucleotides are TGTGCCAGCAGTTTGAAAACGGGGGAGGGGTACGAGCAGTACTTC.

This clonotype was seen only a few times. The chain couples TRBV12-3 or TRBV12-4 to TRBJ1-1; D unresolved. The CDR3 has 13 residues. V lost 3 bases and J 4 bases, leaving 9 bases between the germline ends. This CDR3 is CASSFLSGTEAFF. Written as DNA, the CDR3 is TGTGCCAGCAGTTTTCTGAGCGGCACTGAAGCTTTCTTT.

V and J are TRBV3-1 and TRBJ2-3; D unclear. Germline V gene lookup returns CDR1 LGHDT and CDR2 YNNKEL (reference sequence). This CDR3 spans 16 amino acids. Trimming cost V 1 base and J 2 bases, with 13 bases left between them. The CDR3, as DNA: TGTGCCAGCAGCCAAGGAGCAGCCCCTGTCACAGATACGCAGTATTTT. Protein: CASSQGAAPVTDTQYF.

This clonotype appeared a single time. A much larger clone sits a single nucleotide away, making a read error possible. CDR3 coding DNA: TGTGCCAGCAGCTTAGCGGAGGAGCAGTTCTTC. Translated, it gives CASSLAEEQFF. The chain has TRBV7-9 and TRBJ2-1, with D hard to call. The CDR3 loop spans 11 amino acids. Germline V gene sequence: CDR1 SEHNR, CDR2 FQNEAQ (reference sequence). With 0 bases removed from V and 10 bases from J, the gap between germline ends came to 4 bases.

The CDR3 spells CASSFRDTYNEQYF. CDR3 in DNA: TGCGCCAGCAGCTTCCGGGACACCTACAATGAGCAGTACTTC. The rearrangement links TRBV5-1 to TRBJ2-5, with a weak D call TRBD1 (6 bases). The CDR3 contains 14 residues. The germline V gene encodes CDR1 SGHRS and CDR2 YFSETQ. The V gene lost 2 bases and the J gene lost 11 bases, with 19 bases spanning the gap.